A single sample gave rise to the 11 T cell receptor beta chains below, sequenced in a study of blood T cell repertoires in COVID-19. The data were produced by immunoSEQ multiplex PCR, yet TCRdb's version contains in-frame clones alone and is incomplete. Here the sample spans about 670,000 clones, about 87% being singletons. Material for sequencing was peripheral blood. The receptors stem from a woman in her late teens or twenties with acute or convalescent COVID-19.

The V gene is TRBV7-9, the J gene TRBJ1-1; a weak D match, TRBD1 (5 bases). This CDR3 has 14 amino acids. Per the germline V gene, CDR1 is SEHNR and CDR2 is FQNEAQ (reference sequence). V was pared by 5 bases and J by 4 bases, with 14 bases between. As DNA, the CDR3 is TGTGCCAGCAGCCCGTTAGCGGGGGGCACTGAAGCTTTCTTT. Translation: CASSPLAGGTEAFF.

This clone appeared a few times. The chain links TRBV10-2 to TRBJ1-5; 8 bases match TRBD1. Germline V gives CDR1 WSHSY, CDR2 SAAADI. Trimming at V came to 4 bases and at J to 1 base, leaving 0 bases not matched to a gene. CDR3 length equals 14 residues. The CDR3 region has the DNA TGCGCCAGCAGTGGACAGGGGAGCAATCAGCCCCAGCATTTT. It is translated as CASSGQGSNQPQHF.

The chain links TRBV19 to TRBJ2-3; weak D call: TRBD2 (5 bases). CDR3 length equals 16 residues. Germline CDR1 LNHDA, CDR2 SQIVND (reference sequence). V was clipped by 4 bases and J by 2 bases, with 16 bases between them. DNA for the CDR3: TGTGCCAGTAGTACCCTCGCGAGCGGCCCCACAGATACGCAGTATTTT. Translation gives CASSTLASGPTDTQYF.

The chain is built from TRBV9 and TRBJ2-2; 7 nucleotides agree with TRBD1. This CDR3 is 15 amino acids long. Unmatched junction bases numbered 6, after V lost 3 bases and J lost 4 bases. Germline-derived CDR1 and CDR2 are SGDLS and YYNGEE. The chain's CDR3 is CASSATGQITGELFF. DNA for the CDR3: TGTGCCAGCAGCGCGACGGGACAGATCACCGGGGAGCTGTTTTTT.

CDR3 sequence (DNA): TGTGCCAGCAGGCCAGGGAATGGCTACACCTTC. It is translated as CASRPGNGYTF. The gene calls are TRBV12-3 or TRBV12-4 and TRBJ1-2; maybe TRBD1 (5 bases). V lost 6 bases to trimming and J lost 6 bases, with 8 bases between them. The CDR3 has 11 amino acids.

This chain links TRBV13 with TRBJ1-2; 10 nucleotides match TRBD1. The CDR3 has 15 amino acids. In germline, CDR1 is PRHDT, CDR2 FYEKMQ (reference sequence). V gave up 5 bases and J gave up 8 bases; unmatched junction bases: 11. CDR3 in amino acids: CASSPGTGASRGYTF. The CDR3 DNA sequence: TGTGCCAGCAGCCCCGGGACAGGGGCCTCCCGGGGCTACACCTTC.

The chain couples TRBV3-1 (or the pseudogene TRBV3-2) to TRBJ1-1; the match to TRBD1 covers 12 bases. Germline lookup yields CDR1 LGHDT and CDR2 YNNKEL (reference sequence). The length of the CDR3 is 15 residues. Losses at the gene ends were 4 bases for V and 4 bases for J; bases not matched to a gene: 4. CDR3 protein: CASSPRDRGPTEAFF. CDR3 nucleotides: TGTGCCAGCAGCCCGAGGGACAGGGGGCCCACTGAAGCTTTCTTT.

This rearrangement joins TRBV6-2 or TRBV6-3 to TRBJ1-2; 7 nucleotides agree with TRBD1. Germline CDR1 reads MNHEY; CDR2 reads SVGEGT. The CDR3 has 14 residues. V gave up 6 bases and J gave up 6 bases; unmatched junction bases: 10. The CDR3, as DNA: TGTGCCAGCAGCACAACCCCGACAGGGAATGGCTACACCTTC. It translates to CASSTTPTGNGYTF.

The chain recombines TRBV2 with TRBJ2-1; possible D gene TRBD1, 7 bases. CDR3 length equals 15 residues. Germline loops: CDR1 SNHLY, CDR2 FYNNEI. The V end was cut by 6 bases, the J end by 0 bases, with 12 bases between. CDR3 sequence reads: CASSGGTDSYNEQFF. The CDR3 DNA reads TGTGCCAGCAGCGGCGGGACAGACTCCTACAATGAGCAGTTCTTC.

The V and J genes are TRBV7-3 and TRBJ1-2, with TRBD1 matching 8 bases. The V and J ends lost 6 bases and 4 bases, in that order; junction bases with no gene match: 7. From germline, CDR1 is SGHTA and CDR2 FQGTGA. This CDR3 comprises 14 residues. DNA for the CDR3: TGTGCCAGCAGAACGACAGGGGAAGTCTATGGCTACACCTTC. Residues: CASRTTGEVYGYTF.

This clone showed up just once. In the same sample, other DNA sequences code for this CDR3. The chain recombines TRBV5-1 with TRBJ2-7; TRBD1 matches 10 bases. CDR1 SGHRS and CDR2 YFSETQ come from the germline V gene. V lost 4 bases, J lost 7 bases, and 8 bases stayed unmatched. This CDR3 is 14 amino acids long. The CDR3 nucleotides read TGCGCCAGCAGCCAGGGACAGGGGTCCCTGGAGCAGTACTTC. It yields the protein CASSQGQGSLEQYF.